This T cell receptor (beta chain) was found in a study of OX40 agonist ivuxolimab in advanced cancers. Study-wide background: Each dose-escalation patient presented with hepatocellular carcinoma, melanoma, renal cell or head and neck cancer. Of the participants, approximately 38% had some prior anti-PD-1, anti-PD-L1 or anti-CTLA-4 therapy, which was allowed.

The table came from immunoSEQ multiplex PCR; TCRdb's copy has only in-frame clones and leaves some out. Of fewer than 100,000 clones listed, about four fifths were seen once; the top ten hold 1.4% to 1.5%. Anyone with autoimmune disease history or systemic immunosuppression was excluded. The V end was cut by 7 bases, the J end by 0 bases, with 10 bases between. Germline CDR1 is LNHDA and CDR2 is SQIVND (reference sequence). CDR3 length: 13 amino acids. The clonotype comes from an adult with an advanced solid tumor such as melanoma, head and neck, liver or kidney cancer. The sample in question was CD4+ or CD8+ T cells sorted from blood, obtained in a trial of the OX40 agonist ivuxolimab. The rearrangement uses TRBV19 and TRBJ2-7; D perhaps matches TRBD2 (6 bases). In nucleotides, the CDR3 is TGTGCCAGTACAGGGCGGGGCTCCTACGAGCAGTACTTC. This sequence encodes CASTGRGSYEQYF.